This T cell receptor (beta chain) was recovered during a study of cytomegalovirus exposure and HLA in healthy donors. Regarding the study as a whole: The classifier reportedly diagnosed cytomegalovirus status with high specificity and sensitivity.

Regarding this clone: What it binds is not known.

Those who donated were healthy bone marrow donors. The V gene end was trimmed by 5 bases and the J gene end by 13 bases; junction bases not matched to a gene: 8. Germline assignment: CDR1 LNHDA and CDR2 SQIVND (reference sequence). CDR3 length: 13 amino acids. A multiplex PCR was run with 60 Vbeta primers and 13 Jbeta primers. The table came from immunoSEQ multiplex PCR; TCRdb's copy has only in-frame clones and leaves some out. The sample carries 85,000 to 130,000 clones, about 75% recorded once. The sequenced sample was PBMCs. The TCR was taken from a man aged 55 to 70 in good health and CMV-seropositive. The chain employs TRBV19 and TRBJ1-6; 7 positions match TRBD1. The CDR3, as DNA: TGTGCCAGTAGTGATGGTACGACAGGGCCCCTCCACTTT. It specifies CASSDGTTGPLHF.